The 4 T cell receptor beta chains reported below all come from one sample, sequenced in a study of blood T cell repertoires in COVID-19. The protocol was immunoSEQ multiplex PCR, while the TCRdb copy is restricted to in-frame clones and leaves out a portion. The sample consists of about 68,000 clones, around nine tenths of them appearing once. Sequenced: peripheral blood. These receptor sequences come from a woman in her 50s with COVID-19, enrolled during active disease.

The CDR3 DNA follows: TGTGCCAGCAGACTAGCGGGAGGGAACGAGCAGTACTTC. Its protein is CASRLAGGNEQYF. V and J are TRBV7-9 and TRBJ2-7; 13 nucleotides match TRBD2. Germline CDR1 and CDR2: SEHNR and FQNEAQ (reference sequence). The trim removed 6 bases at V and 5 bases at J, leaving 1 base unmatched. The CDR3 consists of 13 residues.

CDR3 nucleotides: TGTGCCAGCAGCCAAGAATCTCGCTCAGACACAGATACGCAGTATTTT. Amino acids: CASSQESRSDTDTQYF. J is TRBJ2-3 and V is TRBV4-2; D unresolved. The CDR3 runs to 16 residues. Germline CDR1 LGHNA, CDR2 YNFKEQ. Trimming took 0 bases from V and 2 from J, leaving 12 bases between them.

The chain couples TRBV15 to TRBJ2-2; the D gene is possibly TRBD1 (6 bases). Germline V lookup: CDR1 LNHNV, CDR2 YYDKDF (reference sequence). This CDR3 is built from 15 residues. The ends were cut back, 3 bases at V and 6 bases at J, with 14 bases in the middle. CDR3 sequence reads: CATSSTRGPSGELFF. The CDR3, as DNA: TGTGCCACCAGCAGTACCAGGGGACCATCCGGGGAGCTGTTTTTT.

The gene calls are TRBV11-3 and TRBJ2-2; the match to TRBD1 covers 7 bases. J gave up 6 bases and V 5 bases, and 6 bases lay outside the gene matches. The CDR3 is 14 amino acids. The V gene's germline CDR1 is SGHNT and CDR2 YENEEA. CDR3 in DNA: TGTGCCAGCAGCAACAGGCAGGGGGCCGGGGAGCTGTTTTTT. Translating it yields CASSNRQGAGELFF.